This TCR beta chain stems from a study of shared clonotypes between healthy human individuals. General observations from the study: Though the depth was large, rarefaction showed that sorted-subset sequencing was incomplete.

CDR3 length: 15 residues. The V end was cut by 2 bases, the J end by 7 bases, with 18 bases between. Germline CDR1 and CDR2: SEHNR and FQNEAQ (reference sequence). In this sample, this clone turned up once. Its matching antigen is unknown. CD8 cells regarded as naive lacked CD45RO, were positively chosen for CCR7, and omitted terminally differentiated effector memory CD45RA+ cells. Every one of the donors was a Caucasian adult that lived in Nashville, Tennessee. Authors' analysis steps: ImmunoSEQ output lacked quality scores and full-length reads, limiting matched filtering. The method was immunoSEQ multiplex PCR; TCRdb's version includes in-frame clones alone and lacks a portion of them. The DNA gave D and trimming, while V, J and clone size come from that table. This table holds about 2 million clones, about 95% found once.

The receptor comes from a man between 18 and 35 years old in good health. J is TRBJ2-7 and V is TRBV7-9; a possible D gene is TRBD2 (5 bases). Specimen: naive CD8+ T cells sorted from blood. The CDR3 reads CASSLSSMGAWEQYF. The DNA for the CDR3 is TGTGCCAGCAGCTTATCATCGATGGGAGCCTGGGAGCAGTACTTC.